A single sample is the source of the 14 T cell receptor beta chains below, sequenced in a study of PD-1 blockade in classical Hodgkin lymphoma. Clones were read by immunoSEQ multiplex PCR, and TCRdb kept only the in-frame ones, dropping some. This table holds 90,000 to 120,000 clones, 80% to 90% found once. Each and every patient relapsed after autologous stem cell transplantation, and patients got differing brentuximab vedotin exposure. The sample consisted of peripheral blood mononuclear cells (PBMCs), taken before the second cycle of nivolumab. The receptors shown here come from a human donor with classical Hodgkin lymphoma.

The CDR3 here is CASQGFVHTEAFF. Written as DNA, the CDR3 is TGTGCCAGCCAGGGCTTTGTGCACACTGAAGCTTTCTTT. The rearrangement uses TRBV6-6 and TRBJ1-1; maybe TRBD1 (5 bases). This CDR3 region has 13 residues. Deletions cut 8 bases from V and 3 bases from J, with 13 bases between. The germline CDR1 and CDR2 sequences are MNHNY and SVGAGI (reference sequence).

V usage is TRBV2 and J usage is TRBJ2-3; 9 bases are a match to TRBD1. In germline, CDR1 is SNHLY, CDR2 FYNNEI. The length of the CDR3 is 16 residues. V lost 4 bases and J lost 3; bases outside the gene matches: 8. This chain's CDR3 is CASSVGFGQGTDTQYF. The CDR3 DNA reads TGTGCCAGCAGTGTGGGGTTCGGACAGGGGACAGATACGCAGTATTTT.

The genes are TRBV10-3 and TRBJ2-7; D remains ambiguous. Germline V gene data show CDR1 as ENHRY and CDR2 as SYGVKD. Deletions cut 6 bases from V and 5 bases from J, with 17 bases between. The CDR3 is 14 residues long. The CDR3 DNA follows: TGTGCCATCAGGGAAACCGGGCCTGGGGACGAGCAGTACTTC. Amino acid sequence: CAIRETGPGDEQYF.

This rearrangement joins TRBV7-6 to TRBJ1-1; D is possibly TRBD1 (6 bases). Trimming took 1 base from V and 2 from J, leaving 11 bases between them. In germline, CDR1 is SGHVS, CDR2 FNYEAQ. The CDR3 spans 15 residues. CDR3: CASSLVIGGNTEAFF. In DNA form, the CDR3 reads TGTGCCAGCAGCTTAGTTATCGGGGGCAACACTGAAGCTTTCTTT.

The V call is TRBV15, the J call TRBJ1-5, with TRBD1 identical over 7 bases. The germline V gene has CDR1 LNHNV and CDR2 YYDKDF (reference sequence). Germline trimming cut 1 base from V and 4 bases from J; bases unmatched to any gene: 1. This CDR3 spans 14 amino acids. The CDR3 DNA sequence: TGTGCCACCAGCAGAGGACAGGGTAATCAGCCCCAGCATTTT. It yields the protein CATSRGQGNQPQHF.

The V call is TRBV5-6, the J call TRBJ1-1; no reliable D call. Germline values: CDR1 SGHDT, CDR2 YYEEEE. Trimming cost V 2 bases and J 1 base, with 12 bases left between them. There are 15 residues in the CDR3. CDR3 sequence (DNA): TGTGCCAGCAGCTTCTATCGCTTGGAGAACACTGAAGCTTTCTTT. Translating it yields CASSFYRLENTEAFF.

J is TRBJ1-5 and V is TRBV5-6; D gene unclear. The V and J ends lost 3 bases and 0 bases respectively, with 13 bases between them. The CDR3 is 16 residues long. Germline values: CDR1 SGHDT, CDR2 YYEEEE. The CDR3 protein is CASSSYTAYSNQPQHF. The CDR3 bases are TGTGCCAGCAGCTCCTACACAGCTTATAGCAATCAGCCCCAGCATTTT.

The chain couples TRBV28 to TRBJ1-3, with D possibly being TRBD1 (5 bases). Germline CDR1 reads MDHEN; CDR2 reads SYDVKM. V was cut by 3 bases and J by 4 bases, with 25 bases left in between. This CDR3 comprises 19 residues. The CDR3 nucleotides are TGTGCCAGCAGTTTGATCCACCCTGCTGTGGCAGGGTTAGGAAACACCATATATTTT. It yields the protein CASSLIHPAVAGLGNTIYF.

The CDR3 is CASSPPGGRPLLFF. CDR3 sequence (DNA): TGTGCCAGCAGCCCACCGGGGGGCAGACCCTTGCTGTTTTTT. The chain links TRBV28 to TRBJ1-4; a weak D match, TRBD1 (6 bases). The CDR3 is made up of 14 amino acids. The ends were cut back, 6 bases at V and 14 bases at J, with 22 bases in the middle. The germline V gene has CDR1 MDHEN and CDR2 SYDVKM.

V usage is TRBV11-2 and J usage is TRBJ1-2; the match to TRBD1 covers 9 bases. The V and J ends lost 5 bases and 10 bases, in that order; junction bases with no gene match: 8. Germline V gene data show CDR1 as SGHAT and CDR2 as FQNNGV. This CDR3 spans 13 amino acids. The CDR3 DNA reads as TGTGCCAGCAGCCCCGGGACAGGGCATGACTACACCTTC. Translating gives CASSPGTGHDYTF. The full variable domain, rest sourced from reference TRBV11-2 and TRBJ1-2, is EAGVAQSPRYKIIEKRQSVAFWCNPISGHATLYWYQQILGQGPKLLIQFQNNGVVDDSQLPKDRFSAERLKGVDSTLKIQPAKLEDSAVYLCASSPGTGHDYTFGSGTRLTVV.

The chain joins TRBV29-1 to TRBJ1-1; TRBD1 is a possible D gene (5 bases). CDR3 length equals 13 residues. Germline V CDR1 and CDR2: SQVTM, ANQGSEA. V was clipped by 2 bases and J by 4 bases, with 11 bases between them. This CDR3 reads CSVESGLGTEAFF. The CDR3 DNA reads as TGCAGCGTTGAATCAGGGCTCGGCACTGAAGCTTTCTTT.

This clone showed up just once. V and J are TRBV10-3 and TRBJ2-7; D is perhaps TRBD2 (5 bases). Trimming pared 7 bases from V and 3 bases from J, leaving 10 bases between. The CDR3 loop spans 12 amino acids. From germline, CDR1 is ENHRY and CDR2 SYGVKD. CDR3 sequence (DNA): TGTGCCATCACAGCGGACCTCTACGAGCAGTACTTC. It specifies CAITADLYEQYF.

This chain links TRBV11-2 with TRBJ1-4; D ambiguous. Germline lookup yields CDR1 SGHAT and CDR2 FQNNGV. The V gene lost 5 bases and the J gene lost 4 bases, with 14 bases spanning the gap. The CDR3 is 15 residues long. The CDR3 is CASSPQNALNEKLFF. The CDR3 DNA reads as TGTGCCAGCAGCCCTCAGAATGCACTTAATGAAAAACTGTTTTTT.

CDR3 protein: CSVCWATGELFF. As DNA, the CDR3 is TGCAGCGTTTGCTGGGCCACCGGGGAGCTGTTTTTT. This chain links TRBV29-1 with TRBJ2-2, with unresolved D. The CDR3 consists of 12 residues. In germline, CDR1 is SQVTM, CDR2 ANQGSEA. The V end was cut by 5 bases, the J end by 4 bases, with 8 bases between.